The 12 T cell receptor beta chains in this list originate from one sample, sequenced in a study of blood T cell repertoires in COVID-19. Libraries were prepared by immunoSEQ multiplex PCR; TCRdb keeps only in-frame clonotypes and omits some of them. The sample lists about 400,000 clones, 88% seen once, with 0.9% to 1% in the top ten. Sequencing was performed on PBMCs or T cells enriched from blood (not recorded which). These receptors all stem from a woman between 25 and 40 years old with acute COVID-19.

The chain combines TRBV29-1 with TRBJ2-3, with 8 nucleotides matching TRBD2. V trimming: 7 bases; J trimming: 13 bases; junction bases outside the gene matches: 4. CDR1 and CDR2 (germline): SQVTM, ANQGSEA. CDR3 size: 9 residues. The CDR3 spells CSAGRAEYF. For the CDR3, the DNA is TGCAGCGCCGGGAGGGCGGAGTATTTT.

The V and J genes are TRBV10-3 and TRBJ2-5, with 11 bases identical to TRBD1. Germline lookup yields CDR1 ENHRY and CDR2 SYGVKD. The CDR3 is 14 residues long. The trim removed 6 bases at V and 3 bases at J, leaving 3 bases unmatched. CDR3 bases: TGTGCCATCAGCTCGGGACAGGGGGAAGAGACCCAGTACTTC. Its translation: CAISSGQGEETQYF.

The chain joins TRBV7-3 to TRBJ1-1; tentative D call: TRBD1 (6 bases). Trimming removed 1 base at V and 2 bases at J, with 11 bases between. Germline V gene sequence: CDR1 SGHTA, CDR2 FQGTGA. This CDR3 contains 15 residues. CDR3 bases: TGTGCCAGCAGCTTAATGCCAGGGGAAAACACTGAAGCTTTCTTT. Protein product: CASSLMPGENTEAFF.

This chain uses TRBV24-1 with TRBJ2-2, with a tentative D call TRBD1 (6 bases). CDR3 length: 15 amino acids. V lost 5 bases, J lost 7 bases, and 16 bases lay in between. Germline loops: CDR1 KGHDR, CDR2 SFDVKD. The CDR3 loop reads CATSGGRKTIGELFF. In nucleotides, the CDR3 is TGTGCCACCAGTGGGGGGCGGAAAACGATCGGGGAGCTGTTTTTT.

This clone was found once. This chain joins TRBV7-2 and TRBJ1-3; tentative D call: TRBD1 (5 bases). Germline V gene data show CDR1 as SGHTA and CDR2 as FQGNSA. The CDR3 runs 17 residues. V lost 0 bases and J lost 0, with 12 bases in between. CDR3 amino acids: CASSLAGGQVSGNTIYF. DNA of the CDR3: TGTGCCAGCAGCTTAGCGGGGGGTCAGGTCTCTGGAAACACCATATATTTT.

As to this clone: Other nucleotide sequences from this sample produce the same CDR3. The chain links TRBV29-1 to TRBJ1-1, with D perhaps TRBD1 (5 bases). Germline-derived CDR1 and CDR2 are SQVTM and ANQGSEA. CDR3 length: 13 residues. V shed 4 bases and J shed 1 base, with 10 bases lying between them. CDR3 residues: CSVAGLANTEAFF. The CDR3 DNA sequence: TGCAGCGTTGCAGGGCTGGCGAACACTGAAGCTTTCTTT.

This chain uses TRBV19 with TRBJ1-3, with D unresolved. V was cut by 5 bases and J by 3 bases, with 8 bases left in between. This CDR3 region has 13 residues. Germline CDR1 and CDR2: LNHDA and SQIVND (reference sequence). CDR3 DNA: TGTGCCAGTAGTTTGGAGGGTGGAAACACCATATATTTT. Translation gives CASSLEGGNTIYF.

The chain joins TRBV10-3 to TRBJ2-1; 11 bases map to TRBD2. Germline lookup yields CDR1 ENHRY and CDR2 SYGVKD. The CDR3 extends over 15 amino acids. The V gene end was trimmed by 4 bases and the J gene end by 4 bases; junction bases not matched to a gene: 3. The CDR3, as DNA: TGTGCCATCAGTGGTAGCGGGGGGGATTACAATGAGCAGTTCTTC. Its translation: CAISGSGGDYNEQFF.

J is TRBJ2-1 and V is TRBV24-1; 14 nucleotides agree with TRBD2. V lost 2 bases and J lost 7; bases outside the gene matches: 12. The germline V gene has CDR1 KGHDR and CDR2 SFDVKD. The CDR3 contains 19 residues. The CDR3 nucleotides read TGTGCCACCAGTGATTGGGACCAAGGGACTAGCGGGGGCCTAAATGAGCAGTTCTTC. Protein sequence: CATSDWDQGTSGGLNEQFF.

The rearrangement links TRBV5-6 to TRBJ1-2; 7 nucleotides align to TRBD1. With 4 bases clipped from V and 1 base from J, the junction kept 7 bases outside the gene matches. Germline V gives CDR1 SGHDT, CDR2 YYEEEE. The CDR3 has 15 residues. The CDR3 loop reads CASSTTGVGNYGYTF. The CDR3 nucleotides are TGTGCCAGCAGCACTACAGGGGTGGGTAACTATGGCTACACCTTC.

The J gene is TRBJ1-4, the V gene TRBV5-1, with TRBD1 matching over 8 bases. Germline V lookup: CDR1 SGHRS, CDR2 YFSETQ. With V trimmed by 4 bases and J by 2 bases, 4 bases remained unmatched. This CDR3 is built from 15 residues. The CDR3 nucleotides read TGCGCCAGCAGCGCCTGGACAGGGACTAATGAAAAACTGTTTTTT. Translating gives CASSAWTGTNEKLFF.

The J gene is TRBJ2-3, the V gene TRBV5-1; 8 bases map to TRBD1. The trim removed 4 bases at V and 0 bases at J, leaving 4 bases unmatched. There are 15 residues in the CDR3. Per germline, CDR1 SGHRS and CDR2 YFSETQ. CDR3 coding DNA: TGCGCCAGCAGCCCCTACAGGGGGAGCACAGATACGCAGTATTTT. Its translation: CASSPYRGSTDTQYF.